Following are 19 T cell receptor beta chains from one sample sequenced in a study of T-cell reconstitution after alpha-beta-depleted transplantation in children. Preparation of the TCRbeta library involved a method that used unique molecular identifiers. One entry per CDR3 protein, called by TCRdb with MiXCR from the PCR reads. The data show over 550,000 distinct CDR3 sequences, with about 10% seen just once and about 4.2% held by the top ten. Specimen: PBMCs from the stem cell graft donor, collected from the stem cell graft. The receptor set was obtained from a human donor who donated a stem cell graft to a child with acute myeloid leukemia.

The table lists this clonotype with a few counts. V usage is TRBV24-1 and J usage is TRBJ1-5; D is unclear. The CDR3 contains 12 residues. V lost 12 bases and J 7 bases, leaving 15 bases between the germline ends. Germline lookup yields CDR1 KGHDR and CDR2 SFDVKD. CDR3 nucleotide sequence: TGTGCCGTAGCCCCTCCCAACCAGCCCCAGCATTTT. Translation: CAVAPPNQPQHF.

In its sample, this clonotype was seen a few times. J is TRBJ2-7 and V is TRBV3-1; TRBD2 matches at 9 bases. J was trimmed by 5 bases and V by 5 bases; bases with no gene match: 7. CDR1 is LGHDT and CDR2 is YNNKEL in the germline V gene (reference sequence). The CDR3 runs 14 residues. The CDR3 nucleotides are TGTGCCAGCAGCTACGGACTAGCGAGGGACGAGCAGTACTTC. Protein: CASSYGLARDEQYF.

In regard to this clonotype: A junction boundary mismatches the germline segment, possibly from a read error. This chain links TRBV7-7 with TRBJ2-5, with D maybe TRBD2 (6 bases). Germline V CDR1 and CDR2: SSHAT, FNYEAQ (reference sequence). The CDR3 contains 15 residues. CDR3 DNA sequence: TGTGCTAGCAGCGATGGAACTAGCATGATAGAGACCCAGTACTTC. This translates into CASSDGTSMIETQYF.

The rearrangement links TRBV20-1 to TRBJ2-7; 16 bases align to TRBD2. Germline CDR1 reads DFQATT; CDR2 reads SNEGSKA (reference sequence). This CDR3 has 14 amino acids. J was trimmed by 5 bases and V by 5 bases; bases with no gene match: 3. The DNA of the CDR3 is TGCAGTGCTTCCGGGACTAGCGGGAGGGACGAGCAGTACTTC. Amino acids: CSASGTSGRDEQYF.

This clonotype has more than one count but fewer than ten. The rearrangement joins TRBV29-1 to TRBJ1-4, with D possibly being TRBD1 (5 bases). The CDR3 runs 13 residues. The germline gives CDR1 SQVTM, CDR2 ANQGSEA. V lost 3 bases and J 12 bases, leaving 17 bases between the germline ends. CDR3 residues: CSVDTQGSRELFF. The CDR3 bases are TGCAGCGTTGATACGCAGGGATCGCGGGAACTGTTTTTT. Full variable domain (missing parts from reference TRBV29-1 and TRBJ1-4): SAVISQKPSRDICQRGTSLTIQCQVDSQVTMMFWYRQQPGQSLTLIATANQGSEATYESGFVIDKFPISRPNLTFSTLTVSNMSPEDSSIYLCSVDTQGSRELFFGSGTQLSVL.

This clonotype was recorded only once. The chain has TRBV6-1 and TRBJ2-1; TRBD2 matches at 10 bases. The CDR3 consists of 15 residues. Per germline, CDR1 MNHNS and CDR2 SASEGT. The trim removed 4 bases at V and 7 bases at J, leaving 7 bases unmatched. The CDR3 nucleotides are TGTGCCAGCAGTGTCCTAGCGGGAGCGCGGAATGAGCAGTTCTTC. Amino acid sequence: CASSVLAGARNEQFF.

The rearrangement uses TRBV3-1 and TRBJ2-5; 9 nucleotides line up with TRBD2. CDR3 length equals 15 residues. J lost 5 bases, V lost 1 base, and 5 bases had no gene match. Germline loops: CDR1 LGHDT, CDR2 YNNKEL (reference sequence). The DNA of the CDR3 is TGTGCCAGCAGCCAAGGTAGCGGGAGTCGGGAGACCCAGTACTTC. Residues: CASSQGSGSRETQYF.

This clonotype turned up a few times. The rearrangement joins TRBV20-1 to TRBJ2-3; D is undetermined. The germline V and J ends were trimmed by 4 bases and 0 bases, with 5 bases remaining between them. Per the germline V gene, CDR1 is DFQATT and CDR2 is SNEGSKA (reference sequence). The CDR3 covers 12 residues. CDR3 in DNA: TGCAGTGCTAAAACTAGCACAGATACGCAGTATTTT. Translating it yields CSAKTSTDTQYF.

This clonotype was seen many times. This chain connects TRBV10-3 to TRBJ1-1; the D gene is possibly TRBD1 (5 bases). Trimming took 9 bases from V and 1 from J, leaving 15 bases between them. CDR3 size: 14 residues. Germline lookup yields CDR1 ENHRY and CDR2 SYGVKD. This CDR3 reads CAIESGTGNTEAFF. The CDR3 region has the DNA TGTGCCATAGAATCCGGGACCGGGAACACTGAAGCTTTCTTT.

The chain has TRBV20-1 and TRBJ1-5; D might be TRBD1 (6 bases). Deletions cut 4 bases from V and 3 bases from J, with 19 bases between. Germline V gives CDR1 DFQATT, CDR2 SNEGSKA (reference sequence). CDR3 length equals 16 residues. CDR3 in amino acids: CSAIPARQVLNQPQHF. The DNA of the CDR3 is TGCAGTGCTATCCCGGCCCGACAGGTTCTCAATCAGCCCCAGCATTTT.

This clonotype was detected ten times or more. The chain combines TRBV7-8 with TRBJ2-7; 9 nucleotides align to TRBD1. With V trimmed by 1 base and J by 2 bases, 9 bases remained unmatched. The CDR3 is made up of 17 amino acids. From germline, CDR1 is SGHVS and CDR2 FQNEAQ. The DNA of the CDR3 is TGTGCCAGCAGCTTAGTGAGGATGCGACAGGGGGCCTACGAGCAGTACTTC. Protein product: CASSLVRMRQGAYEQYF.

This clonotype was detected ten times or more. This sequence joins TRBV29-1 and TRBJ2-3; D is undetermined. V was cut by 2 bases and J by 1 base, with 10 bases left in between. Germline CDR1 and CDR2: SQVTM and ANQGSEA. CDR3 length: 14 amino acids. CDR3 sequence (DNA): TGCAGCGTTGAAATACCCGAAGGCACAGATACGCAGTATTTT. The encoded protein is CSVEIPEGTDTQYF.

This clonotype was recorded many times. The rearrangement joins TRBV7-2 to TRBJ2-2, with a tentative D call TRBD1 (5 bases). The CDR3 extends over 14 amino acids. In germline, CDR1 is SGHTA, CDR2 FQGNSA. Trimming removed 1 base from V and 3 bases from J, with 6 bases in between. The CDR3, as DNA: TGTGCCAGCAGCTTAGGGGGCCACACCGGGGAGCTGTTTTTT. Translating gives CASSLGGHTGELFF.

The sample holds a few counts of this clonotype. Here the CDR3 reads CASSASGRNYNEQFF. CDR3 nucleotides: TGTGCCAGCAGCGCTAGCGGGAGAAACTACAATGAGCAGTTCTTC. The rearrangement links TRBV5-6 to TRBJ2-1; 10 nucleotides line up with TRBD2. This CDR3 has 15 residues. Trimming at V came to 4 bases and at J to 3 bases, leaving 4 bases not matched to a gene. Germline CDR1 reads SGHDT; CDR2 reads YYEEEE. Full variable domain (remainder filled in from reference TRBV5-6 and TRBJ2-1): DAGVTQSPTHLIKTRGQQVTLRCSPKSGHDTVSWYQQALGQGPQFIFQYYEEEERQRGNFPDRFSGHQFPNYSSELNVNALLLGDSALYLCASSASGRNYNEQFFGPGTRLTVL.

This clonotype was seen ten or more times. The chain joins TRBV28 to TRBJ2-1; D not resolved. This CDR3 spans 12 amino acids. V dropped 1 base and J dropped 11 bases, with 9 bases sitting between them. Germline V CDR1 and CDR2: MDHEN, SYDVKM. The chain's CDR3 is CASSLYVEKQFF. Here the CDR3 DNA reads TGTGCCAGCAGTTTATACGTGGAGAAGCAGTTCTTC. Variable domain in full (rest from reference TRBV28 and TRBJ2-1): DVKVTQSSRYLVKRTGEKVFLECVQDMDHENMFWYRQDPGLGLRLIYFSYDVKMKEKGDIPEGYSVSREKKERFSLILESASTNQTSMYLCASSLYVEKQFFGPGTRLTVL.

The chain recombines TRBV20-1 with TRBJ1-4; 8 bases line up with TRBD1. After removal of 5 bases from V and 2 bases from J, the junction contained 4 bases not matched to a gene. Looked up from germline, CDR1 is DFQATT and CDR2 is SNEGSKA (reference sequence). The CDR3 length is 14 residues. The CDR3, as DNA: TGCAGTGCTTCCACAGGGGGGACTAATGAAAAACTGTTTTTT. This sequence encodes CSASTGGTNEKLFF.

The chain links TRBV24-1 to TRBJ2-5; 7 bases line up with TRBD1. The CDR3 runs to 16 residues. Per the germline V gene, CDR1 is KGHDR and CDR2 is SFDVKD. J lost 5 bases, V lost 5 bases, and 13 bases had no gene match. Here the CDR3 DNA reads TGTGCCACCAGTGGGCTAGAGGGACAGAAAGGCGAGACCCAGTACTTC. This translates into CATSGLEGQKGETQYF.

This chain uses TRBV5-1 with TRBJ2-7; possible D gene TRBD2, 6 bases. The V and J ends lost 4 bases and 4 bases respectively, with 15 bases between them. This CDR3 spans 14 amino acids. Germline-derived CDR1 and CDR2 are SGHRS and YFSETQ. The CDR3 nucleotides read TGCGCCAGCAGCGGGGGACTCCTAGAGTACGAGCAGTACTTC. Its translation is CASSGGLLEYEQYF. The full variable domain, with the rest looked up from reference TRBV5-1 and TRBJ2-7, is KAGVTQTPRYLIKTRGQQVTLSCSPISGHRSVSWYQQTPGQGLQFLFEYFSETQRNKGNFPGRFSGRQFSNSRSEMNVSTLELGDSALYLCASSGGLLEYEQYFGPGTRLTVT.

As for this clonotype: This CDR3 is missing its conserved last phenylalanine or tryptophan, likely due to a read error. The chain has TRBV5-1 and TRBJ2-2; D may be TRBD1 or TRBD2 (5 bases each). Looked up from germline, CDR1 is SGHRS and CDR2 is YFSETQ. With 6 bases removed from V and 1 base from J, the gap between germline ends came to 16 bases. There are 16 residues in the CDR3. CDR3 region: CASTISPGRNTGELFC. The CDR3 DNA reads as TGCGCCAGCACCATCTCTCCGGGGCGGAACACCGGGGAGCTGTTTTGT.